A selection of T cell receptor beta chains follows, all from one sample in a study of shared clonotypes between healthy human individuals. Produced via immunoSEQ multiplex PCR; TCRdb's table is partial and in-frame only. The sample lists about 2.3 million clones; 90% to 95% were seen once. The sequenced material came from naive CD4+ T cells from PBMCs. Receptor source: a man between 18 and 35 years old in good health. Some clones in this sample may be carry-over from other donors' samples. The CDR3 runs from the conserved cysteine through the conserved F or W. The D gene is left open where the match is weak. Expanded clones get a size class; other rows say once, few or many, or leave the size out.

j_gene: TRBJ1-1
v_gene: TRBV5-1
d_gene: TRBD1
abundance: .
CDR3aa: CASSLGTGAQDTEAFF
CDR3nt: TGCGCCAGCAGCTTAGGGACAGGGGCGCAGGACACTGAAGCTTTCTTT

j_gene: TRBJ1-1
v_gene: TRBV28
d_gene: TRBD1
abundance: .
CDR3aa: CASSSPRDRETANTEAFF
CDR3nt: TGTGCCAGCAGTTCCCCCCGGGACAGGGAGACAGCGAACACTGAAGCTTTCTTT

j_gene: TRBJ2-3
v_gene: TRBV11-3
d_gene: .
abundance: .
CDR3aa: CASSLAASSDTQYF
CDR3nt: TGTGCCAGCAGCTTAGCGGCCTCCTCGGATACGCAGTATTTT

j_gene: TRBJ1-1
v_gene: TRBV5-1
d_gene: .
abundance: .
CDR3aa: CASSEGVSTEAFF
CDR3nt: TGCGCCAGCAGTGAAGGGGTGAGCACTGAAGCTTTCTTT

j_gene: TRBJ2-1
v_gene: TRBV18
d_gene: TRBD2
abundance: .
CDR3aa: CASSRGLAVSSYNEQFF
CDR3nt: TGTGCCAGCTCGAGAGGACTAGCGGTTAGCTCCTACAATGAGCAGTTCTTC

j_gene: TRBJ2-7
v_gene: TRBV18
d_gene: .
abundance: .
CDR3aa: CASSQGVSYEQYF
CDR3nt: TGTGCCAGCTCACAGGGGGTTTCCTACGAGCAGTACTTC

j_gene: TRBJ2-4
v_gene: TRBV2
d_gene: TRBD1
abundance: .
CDR3aa: CASSVTGLQYF
CDR3nt: TGTGCCAGCAGTGTGACAGGGTTGCAGTACTTC

j_gene: TRBJ2-7
v_gene: TRBV21-1
d_gene: .
abundance: .
CDR3aa: CASSKIGGPRSYEQYF
CDR3nt: TGTGCCAGCAGCAAAATTGGCGGACCCCGCTCCTACGAGCAGTACTTC

j_gene: TRBJ1-1
v_gene: TRBV29-1
d_gene: .
abundance: .
CDR3aa: CSVEGLGMNTEAFF
CDR3nt: TGCAGCGTTGAAGGGCTAGGTATGAACACTGAAGCTTTCTTT

j_gene: TRBJ1-1
v_gene: TRBV29-1
d_gene: .
abundance: .
CDR3aa: CSVQVNTEAFF
CDR3nt: TGCAGCGTTCAGGTGAACACTGAAGCTTTCTTT

j_gene: TRBJ2-7
v_gene: TRBV5-1
d_gene: .
abundance: .
CDR3aa: CASSLVPPNIEQYF
CDR3nt: TGCGCCAGCAGCTTGGTTCCCCCTAATATCGAGCAGTACTTC

j_gene: TRBJ1-2
v_gene: TRBV15
d_gene: .
abundance: .
CDR3aa: CATSRDLGSWGYGYTF
CDR3nt: TGTGCCACCAGCAGAGATTTGGGCAGTTGGGGGTATGGCTACACCTTC

j_gene: TRBJ2-5
v_gene: TRBV27
d_gene: TRBD1
abundance: .
CDR3aa: CASSRQGGETQYF
CDR3nt: TGTGCCAGCAGTCGACAGGGGGGGGAGACCCAGTACTTC

j_gene: TRBJ2-3
v_gene: TRBV29-1
d_gene: TRBD2
abundance: .
CDR3aa: CSTRTSGRTDTQYF
CDR3nt: TGCAGCACTCGGACTAGCGGGAGGACAGATACGCAGTATTTT

j_gene: TRBJ2-2
v_gene: TRBV6-1
d_gene: TRBD1
abundance: .
CDR3aa: CASREDRGNTGELFF
CDR3nt: TGTGCCAGCAGGGAGGACAGGGGGAACACCGGGGAGCTGTTTTTT

j_gene: TRBJ2-1
v_gene: TRBV5-1
d_gene: TRBD2
abundance: .
CDR3aa: CASRATSGGYNEQFF
CDR3nt: TGCGCCAGCAGGGCGACTAGCGGGGGCTACAATGAGCAGTTCTTC

j_gene: TRBJ1-5
v_gene: TRBV5-1
d_gene: .
abundance: .
CDR3aa: CASSLDGNQPQHF
CDR3nt: TGCGCCAGCAGCTTAGACGGGAATCAGCCCCAGCATTTT

j_gene: TRBJ2-7
v_gene: TRBV5-4
d_gene: TRBD1
abundance: .
CDR3aa: CASSLAPGSGTGMHEQYF
CDR3nt: TGTGCCAGCAGCTTGGCCCCGGGGTCCGGGACAGGGATGCACGAGCAGTACTTC

j_gene: TRBJ1-2
v_gene: TRBV9
d_gene: .
abundance: .
CDR3aa: CASSVRFNYGYTF
CDR3nt: TGTGCCAGCAGCGTCCGCTTTAACTATGGCTACACCTTC

j_gene: TRBJ2-1
v_gene: TRBV6-5
d_gene: TRBD2
abundance: .
CDR3aa: CASSYSPRTSGTREFF
CDR3nt: TGTGCCAGCAGTTACTCCCCGAGGACGAGCGGGACCCGGGAGTTCTTC

j_gene: TRBJ2-3
v_gene: TRBV11-3
d_gene: .
abundance: .
CDR3aa: CASSLSADTQYF
CDR3nt: TGTGCCAGCAGCTTATCGGCAGATACGCAGTATTTT

j_gene: TRBJ2-7
v_gene: TRBV6-1
d_gene: .
abundance: .
CDR3aa: CASSAETTGIGIHEQYF
CDR3nt: TGTGCCAGCAGTGCGGAGACTACAGGGATAGGAATCCACGAGCAGTACTTC

j_gene: TRBJ2-7
v_gene: TRBV10-3
d_gene: .
abundance: once
CDR3aa: CAISESQGMVQYF
CDR3nt: TGTGCCATCAGTGAGTCTCAGGGTATGGTGCAGTACTTC

j_gene: TRBJ1-1
v_gene: TRBV30
d_gene: .
abundance: .
CDR3aa: CAWSSAEAFF
CDR3nt: TGTGCCTGGAGTAGCGCTGAAGCTTTCTTT

j_gene: TRBJ2-2
v_gene: TRBV5-4
d_gene: TRBD2
abundance: .
CDR3aa: CASGRGGGTGELFF
CDR3nt: TGTGCCAGTGGTCGGGGGGGCGGCACCGGGGAGCTGTTTTTT

j_gene: TRBJ2-5
v_gene: TRBV21-1
d_gene: .
abundance: .
CDR3aa: CASPTRTSEVLETQYF
CDR3nt: TGTGCCAGCCCGACCCGGACTAGCGAAGTCCTAGAGACCCAGTACTTC

j_gene: TRBJ2-1
v_gene: TRBV11-2
d_gene: .
abundance: .
CDR3aa: CASSLPGMGYNEQFF
CDR3nt: TGTGCCAGCAGCTTACCGGGGATGGGTTACAATGAGCAGTTCTTC

j_gene: TRBJ1-5
v_gene: TRBV6-5
d_gene: .
abundance: once
CDR3aa: CASAAAGNQPQHF
CDR3nt: TGTGCCAGCGCTGCCGCCGGTAATCAGCCCCAGCATTTT

j_gene: TRBJ2-2
v_gene: TRBV6-6
d_gene: .
abundance: .
CDR3aa: CASSYSYRGQTGELFF
CDR3nt: TGTGCCAGCAGTTACTCGTACCGAGGACAGACCGGGGAGCTGTTTTTT

j_gene: TRBJ1-5
v_gene: TRBV5-5
d_gene: TRBD1
abundance: .
CDR3aa: CASSFRQGDQPQHF
CDR3nt: TGTGCCAGCAGCTTTCGACAGGGCGATCAGCCCCAGCATTTT

j_gene: TRBJ2-5
v_gene: TRBV5-1
d_gene: .
abundance: .
CDR3aa: CASSLVSGSETQYF
CDR3nt: TGCGCCAGCAGCTTGGTCTCGGGGTCCGAGACCCAGTACTTC